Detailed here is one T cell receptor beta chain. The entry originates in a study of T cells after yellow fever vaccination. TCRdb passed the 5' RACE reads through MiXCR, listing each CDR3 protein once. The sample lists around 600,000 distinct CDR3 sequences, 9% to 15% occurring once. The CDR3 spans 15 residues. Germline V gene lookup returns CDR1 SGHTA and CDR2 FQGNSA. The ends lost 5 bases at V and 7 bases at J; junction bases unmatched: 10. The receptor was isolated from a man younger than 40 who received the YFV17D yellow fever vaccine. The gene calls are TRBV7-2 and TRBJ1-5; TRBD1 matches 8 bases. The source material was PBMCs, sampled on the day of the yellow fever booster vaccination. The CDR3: CASSPGQGWGQPQHF. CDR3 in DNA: TGTGCCAGCAGCCCCGGACAGGGCTGGGGACAGCCCCAGCATTTT.